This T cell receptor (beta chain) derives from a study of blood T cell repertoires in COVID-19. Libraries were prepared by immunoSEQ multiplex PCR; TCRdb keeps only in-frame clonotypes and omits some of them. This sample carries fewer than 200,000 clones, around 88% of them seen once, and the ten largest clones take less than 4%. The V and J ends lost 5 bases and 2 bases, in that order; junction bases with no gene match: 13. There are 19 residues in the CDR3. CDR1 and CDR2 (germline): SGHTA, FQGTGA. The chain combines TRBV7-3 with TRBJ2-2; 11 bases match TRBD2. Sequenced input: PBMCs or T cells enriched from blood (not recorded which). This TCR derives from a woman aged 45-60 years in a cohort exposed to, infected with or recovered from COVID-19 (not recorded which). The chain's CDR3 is CASSPGPGLAGDNTGELFF. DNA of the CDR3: TGTGCCAGCAGCCCCGGACCCGGACTAGCGGGTGACAACACCGGGGAGCTGTTTTTT.